This passage covers 27 T cell receptor beta chains from one sample sequenced in a study of cytomegalovirus exposure and HLA in healthy donors. This table comes from immunoSEQ multiplex PCR, and its TCRdb copy is limited to in-frame clones, with some not included. The profile shows some 190,000 clones, more than 75% of them singletons. The specimen was PBMCs. The receptors here all came from a young woman in good health and CMV-seronegative.

V is TRBV19 and J is TRBJ2-7; 7 bases agree with TRBD2. V lost 4 bases and J lost 3; bases outside the gene matches: 3. The CDR3 contains 13 residues. Looked up from germline, CDR1 is LNHDA and CDR2 is SQIVND (reference sequence). As DNA, the CDR3 is TGTGCCAGTAGTAGCGGGAGTATCTACGAGCAGTACTTC. The encoded protein is CASSSGSIYEQYF.

As DNA, the CDR3 is TGTGCCACCAGACGTCCTAGCGCCAATGAGCAGTTCTTC. Encoded protein: CATRRPSANEQFF. The chain links TRBV15 to TRBJ2-1, with D possibly TRBD2 on 6 matching bases. Trimming took 6 bases from V and 6 from J, leaving 12 bases between them. In germline, CDR1 is LNHNV, CDR2 YYDKDF (reference sequence). This CDR3 comprises 13 residues. Filled out from reference TRBV15 and TRBJ2-1, the complete variable domain reads DAMVIQNPRYQVTQFGKPVTLSCSQTLNHNVMYWYQQKSSQAPKLLFHYYDKDFNNEADTPDNFQSRRPNTSFCFLDIRSPGLGDTAMYLCATRRPSANEQFFGPGTRLTVL.

V usage is TRBV7-9 and J usage is TRBJ2-1, with 11 bases that match TRBD2. This CDR3 region has 15 residues. Per germline, CDR1 SEHNR and CDR2 FQNEAQ (reference sequence). Losses at the gene ends were 5 bases for V and 8 bases for J; bases not matched to a gene: 8. The CDR3 protein is CASSLGLAVVDEQFF. CDR3 nucleotide sequence: TGTGCCAGCAGCCTGGGACTAGCGGTCGTCGATGAGCAGTTCTTC.

This clone came up once. The V gene is TRBV7-9, the J gene TRBJ1-2; TRBD1 might be the D (6 bases). The V gene lost 5 bases and the J gene lost 4 bases, with 14 bases spanning the gap. This CDR3 contains 14 residues. CDR1 is SEHNR and CDR2 is FQNEAQ in the germline V gene (reference sequence). CDR3 nucleotides: TGTGCCAGCAGCGAACAGGGTCTCGGCTATGGCTACACCTTC. This sequence encodes CASSEQGLGYGYTF.

J is TRBJ1-1 and V is TRBV7-9; D remains ambiguous. The germline V and J ends were trimmed by 8 bases and 1 base, with 11 bases remaining between them. Germline values: CDR1 SEHNR, CDR2 FQNEAQ (reference sequence). The CDR3 contains 13 residues. The CDR3 region is CASEDRENTEAFF. As DNA, the CDR3 is TGTGCCAGCGAAGACCGGGAGAACACTGAAGCTTTCTTT. Full variable domain (missing parts from reference TRBV7-9 and TRBJ1-1): DTGVSQNPRHKITKRGQNVTFRCDPISEHNRLYWYRQTLGQGPEFLTYFQNEAQLEKSRLLSDRFSAERPKGSFSTLEIQRTEQGDSAMYLCASEDRENTEAFFGQGTRLTVV.

The chain joins TRBV6-6 to TRBJ1-3, with 7 bases matching TRBD1. Germline V gene lookup returns CDR1 MNHNY and CDR2 SVGAGI (reference sequence). V lost 7 bases, J lost 4 bases, and 7 bases stayed unmatched. This CDR3 contains 14 residues. The DNA for the CDR3 is TGTGCCAGCATTTCGGGACAGCAAGGAAACACCATATATTTT. Residues: CASISGQQGNTIYF.

V is TRBV6-1 and J is TRBJ1-1; 10 nucleotides line up with TRBD1. This CDR3 has 14 residues. Trimming at V came to 3 bases and at J to 5 bases, leaving 3 bases not matched to a gene. Per the germline V gene, CDR1 is MNHNS and CDR2 is SASEGT. CDR3 in DNA: TGTGCCAGCAGTGATTGGGGACAGGGGACTGAAGCTTTCTTT. It specifies CASSDWGQGTEAFF.

This chain links TRBV7-9 with TRBJ1-1, with TRBD1 as a possible D gene (6 bases). The germline CDR1 and CDR2 sequences are SEHNR and FQNEAQ (reference sequence). The CDR3 consists of 15 residues. Trimming removed 5 bases at V and 3 bases at J, with 16 bases between. CDR3: CASSGATGSDTEAFF. The CDR3 region has the DNA TGTGCCAGCAGCGGGGCGACAGGTTCTGACACTGAAGCTTTCTTT.

The rearrangement joins TRBV29-1 to TRBJ2-5, with 8 bases aligning to TRBD1. Germline CDR1 is SQVTM and CDR2 is ANQGSEA. The CDR3 covers 13 residues. V lost 3 bases, J lost 4 bases, and 4 bases stayed unmatched. The CDR3 sequence is CSVDRGRGETQYF. CDR3 DNA sequence: TGCAGCGTTGACAGGGGGCGAGGAGAGACCCAGTACTTC.

The genes are TRBV12-5 and TRBJ2-7; no definite D call. The CDR3 runs 12 residues. The V gene lost 6 bases and the J gene lost 3 bases, with 9 bases spanning the gap. CDR1 and CDR2 from the germline V gene are LGHNT and FRNRAP. The CDR3 here is CASGRSNYEQYF. The CDR3 region has the DNA TGTGCTAGTGGACGTAGTAACTACGAGCAGTACTTC.

The chain couples TRBV5-6 to TRBJ2-7; 9 positions match TRBD1. This CDR3 comprises 15 residues. CDR1 SGHDT and CDR2 YYEEEE come from the germline V gene. V dropped 3 bases and J dropped 1; count of bases not matched to a gene: 5. The chain's CDR3 is CASSSPGQGSYEQYF. CDR3 DNA sequence: TGTGCCAGCAGCTCTCCGGGACAGGGATCCTACGAGCAGTACTTC.

The chain carries TRBV27 and TRBJ1-2; D uncertain. CDR3 length equals 15 residues. Germline CDR1 MNHEY, CDR2 SMNVEV (reference sequence). V lost 5 bases and J 2 bases, leaving 15 bases between the germline ends. CDR3 protein: CASSPGSLPNYGYTF. CDR3 DNA: TGTGCCAGCAGTCCGGGATCACTCCCCAACTATGGCTACACCTTC.

The V gene is TRBV25-1, the J gene TRBJ2-5, with D possibly being TRBD2 (6 bases). Per the germline V gene, CDR1 is MGHDK and CDR2 is SYGVNS. The CDR3 has 14 amino acids. V lost 10 bases and J lost 8, with 23 bases in between. The CDR3 loop reads CATQEIGGLSTQYF. The CDR3 DNA reads as TGTGCCACCCAAGAGATTGGGGGGTTAAGTACCCAGTACTTC.

J is TRBJ1-5 and V is TRBV18, with 8 bases that match TRBD1. Germline CDR1 is KGHSH and CDR2 is LQKENI. The J segment lost 3 bases and the V segment lost 6 bases, leaving 7 bases of the junction unmatched. The CDR3 extends over 15 amino acids. The DNA of the CDR3 is TGTGCCAGCTCGCGTCGGACAGGGACCAATCAGCCCCAGCATTTT. Protein product: CASSRRTGTNQPQHF. The entire variable domain, with the rest obtained from reference TRBV18 and TRBJ1-5, is as follows: NAGVMQNPRHLVRRRGQEARLRCSPMKGHSHVYWYRQLPEEGLKFMVYLQKENIIDESGMPKERFSAEFPKEGPSILRIQQVVRGDSAAYFCASSRRTGTNQPQHFGDGTRLSIL.

This clone was observed once. The chain carries TRBV15 and TRBJ1-6; D is uncertain. There are 15 residues in the CDR3. V was trimmed by 0 bases and J by 5 bases, leaving 8 bases between them. Per germline, CDR1 LNHNV and CDR2 YYDKDF (reference sequence). CDR3 protein: CATSRDLQNNSPLHF. CDR3 nucleotide sequence: TGTGCCACCAGCAGAGATTTGCAGAATAATTCACCCCTCCACTTT.

CDR3 protein: CASSASRGSPYGYTF. CDR3 sequence (DNA): TGTGCCAGCAGCGCGTCCAGGGGGAGCCCCTATGGCTACACCTTC. The V call is TRBV5-4, the J call TRBJ1-2; 7 bases are shared with TRBD1. V trimming: 4 bases; J trimming: 4 bases; junction bases outside the gene matches: 10. This CDR3 has 15 amino acids. In germline, CDR1 is SGHNT, CDR2 YYREEE (reference sequence). The full variable domain, rest sourced from reference TRBV5-4 and TRBJ1-2, is ETGVTQSPTHLIKTRGQQVTLRCSSQSGHNTVSWYQQALGQGPQFIFQYYREEENGRGNFPPRFSGLQFPNYSSELNVNALELDDSALYLCASSASRGSPYGYTFGSGTRLTVV.

V is TRBV19 and J is TRBJ1-2; unclear D gene. CDR3 length equals 15 residues. The V end was cut by 5 bases, the J end by 0 bases, with 13 bases between. The germline V gene has CDR1 LNHDA and CDR2 SQIVND (reference sequence). The CDR3 DNA sequence: TGTGCCAGTAGTGCCCGGAGGCTAGCTAACTATGGCTACACCTTC. Translated, it gives CASSARRLANYGYTF.

This clone occurred once. This chain's CDR3 is CASSSDQNGYTF. The CDR3 region has the DNA TGTGCCAGCAGCTCCGATCAGAATGGCTACACCTTC. The chain joins TRBV5-6 to TRBJ1-2; D not resolved. In germline, CDR1 is SGHDT, CDR2 YYEEEE. V shed 3 bases and J shed 6 bases, with 9 bases lying between them. This CDR3 has 12 residues.

V gene TRBV4-1 combines with J gene TRBJ1-1, with 7 bases fitting TRBD1. V lost 0 bases to trimming and J lost 2 bases; unmatched junction nucleotides: 9. This CDR3 has 17 residues. Germline CDR1 MGHRA, CDR2 YSYEKL. Here the CDR3 reads CASSQDWAGGVNTEAFF. In DNA, the CDR3 is TGCGCCAGCAGCCAAGATTGGGCAGGGGGTGTAAACACTGAAGCTTTCTTT.

The gene calls are TRBV7-8 and TRBJ2-3, with 10 nucleotides matching TRBD2. CDR1 is SGHVS, CDR2 FQNEAQ, per germline. The CDR3 contains 17 residues. V was clipped by 1 base and J by 4 bases; unmatched bases: 8. The CDR3 sequence: CASSLDSGGAGSDTQYF. The CDR3 coding sequence is TGTGCCAGCAGCTTAGACAGCGGGGGGGCCGGGTCAGATACGCAGTATTTT. The full variable domain, completed using reference TRBV7-8 and TRBJ2-3, is GAGVSQSPRYKVAKRGQDVALRCDPISGHVSLFWYQQALGQGPEFLTYFQNEAQLDKSGLPSDRFFAERPEGSVSTLKIQRTQQEDSAVYLCASSLDSGGAGSDTQYFGPGTRLTVL.

The chain employs TRBV4-1 and TRBJ2-2, with 9 bases fitting TRBD2. The CDR3 has 15 residues. CDR1 and CDR2 from the germline V gene are MGHRA and YSYEKL. Trimming at V came to 3 bases and at J to 4 bases, leaving 3 bases not matched to a gene. Here the CDR3 DNA reads TGCGCCAGCAGCCACCAACTAGCGGGCACCGGGGAGCTGTTTTTT. It yields the protein CASSHQLAGTGELFF.

The J gene is TRBJ2-4, the V gene TRBV5-1, with D maybe TRBD2 (7 bases). The CDR3 covers 18 residues. V lost 4 bases and J 4 bases, leaving 24 bases between the germline ends. Per germline, CDR1 SGHRS and CDR2 YFSETQ. The CDR3 loop is CASSRGPTGSRGKNIQYF. Written as DNA, the CDR3 is TGCGCCAGCAGCCGCGGCCCCACAGGGTCGCGGGGGAAAAACATTCAGTACTTC.

The chain carries TRBV9 and TRBJ1-2; 10 bases line up with TRBD1. Germline V gene sequence: CDR1 SGDLS, CDR2 YYNGEE. V was clipped by 2 bases and J by 8 bases; unmatched bases: 3. The length of the CDR3 is 13 residues. CDR3 loop: CASSVGTGEGYTF. CDR3 coding DNA: TGTGCCAGCAGCGTGGGGACAGGGGAAGGCTACACCTTC.

The genes are TRBV19 and TRBJ2-1; 8 nucleotides line up with TRBD2. This CDR3 contains 14 residues. Germline trimming cut 7 bases from V and 3 bases from J; bases unmatched to any gene: 5. CDR1 is LNHDA, CDR2 SQIVND, per germline (reference sequence). As DNA, the CDR3 is TGTGCCAGTAATCCGGGGGGGGACTACAATGAGCAGTTCTTC. Translated: CASNPGGDYNEQFF.

The chain has TRBV18 and TRBJ2-5; 7 bases line up with TRBD1. This CDR3 contains 13 residues. Trimming cost V 5 bases and J 2 bases; bases outside gene matches: 2. Per the germline V gene, CDR1 is KGHSH and CDR2 is LQKENI. CDR3 bases: TGTGCCAGCTCAAACAGGGGACAAGAGACCCAGTACTTC. Its protein is CASSNRGQETQYF.

The V and J genes are TRBV7-9 and TRBJ1-3; D gene ambiguous. The germline CDR1 and CDR2 sequences are SEHNR and FQNEAQ (reference sequence). The CDR3 is made up of 18 amino acids. Deletions cut 5 bases from V and 0 bases from J, with 20 bases between. CDR3 sequence: CASSPTVMSGGSGNTIYF. As DNA, the CDR3 is TGTGCCAGCAGCCCCACGGTTATGAGCGGCGGCTCTGGAAACACCATATATTTT.

This clone was recorded only once. The chain uses TRBV10-3 and TRBJ2-7, with D possibly matching TRBD1 (5 bases). In germline, CDR1 is ENHRY, CDR2 SYGVKD. The CDR3 length is 16 residues. The V end was cut by 0 bases, the J end by 7 bases, with 19 bases between. The CDR3: CAISESTVLGVWEQYF. The CDR3 DNA follows: TGTGCCATCAGTGAGTCGACCGTATTAGGGGTGTGGGAGCAGTACTTC.